Below are 10 T cell receptor beta chains sequenced from a single sample in a study of blood T cell repertoires in COVID-19. The method was immunoSEQ multiplex PCR; TCRdb's version includes in-frame clones alone and lacks a portion of them. The sample lists around 37,000 clones, 87% occurring once. The specimen sequenced was peripheral blood. The source of these receptors is a man aged 50 to 60 with active or convalescent COVID-19.

This clone was detected once. The chain employs TRBV28 and TRBJ1-5, with a tentative D call TRBD1 (5 bases). V dropped 3 bases and J dropped 0 bases, with 15 bases sitting between them. The CDR3 sequence is 17 residues long. The germline V gene has CDR1 MDHEN and CDR2 SYDVKM. The CDR3 sequence is CASSFPMGLHSNQPQHF. The CDR3 region has the DNA TGTGCCAGCAGTTTTCCGATGGGACTGCATAGCAATCAGCCCCAGCATTTT.

The chain carries TRBV5-6 and TRBJ2-6; unclear D gene. Looked up from germline, CDR1 is SGHDT and CDR2 is YYEEEE. V was clipped by 3 bases and J by 0 bases, with 7 bases between them. This CDR3 has 15 residues. CDR3 amino acids: CASSSGRSGANVLTF. CDR3 bases: TGTGCCAGCAGCTCGGGTCGCTCTGGGGCCAACGTCCTGACTTTC.

The chain joins TRBV15 to TRBJ2-7, with a possible D match to TRBD1 (5 bases). V lost 0 bases to trimming and J lost 3 bases, with 12 bases between them. CDR1 LNHNV and CDR2 YYDKDF come from the germline V gene (reference sequence). CDR3 length: 15 residues. CDR3 sequence reads: CATSRDRGNVYEQYF. CDR3 sequence (DNA): TGTGCCACCAGCAGAGATAGGGGTAACGTCTACGAGCAGTACTTC.

V gene TRBV5-1 combines with J gene TRBJ1-4, with D uncertain. This CDR3 spans 14 amino acids. V lost 2 bases and J 7 bases, leaving 12 bases between the germline ends. Germline V gene lookup returns CDR1 SGHRS and CDR2 YFSETQ. The CDR3: CASSFDVDSEKLFF. The CDR3, as DNA: TGCGCCAGCAGCTTCGACGTTGACTCTGAAAAACTGTTTTTT.

J is TRBJ2-5 and V is TRBV7-2, with a weak D call TRBD2 (6 bases). V was clipped by 0 bases and J by 5 bases, with 16 bases between them. Germline loops: CDR1 SGHTA, CDR2 FQGNSA. The CDR3 consists of 16 residues. The CDR3 loop is CASSLAFLGGRETQYF. CDR3 sequence (DNA): TGTGCCAGCAGCTTAGCCTTTCTGGGGGGACGGGAGACCCAGTACTTC.

The V gene is TRBV10-2, the J gene TRBJ1-4, with TRBD1 matching 11 bases. Germline values: CDR1 WSHSY, CDR2 SAAADI. J gave up 7 bases and V 8 bases, and 3 bases lay outside the gene matches. This CDR3 is 13 amino acids long. CDR3 coding DNA: TGCGCCAGCGGGGGACAGGGGGGTGAAAAACTGTTTTTT. It encodes CASGGQGGEKLFF.

The chain recombines TRBV30 with TRBJ1-1; the D gene is possibly TRBD1 (6 bases). The V end was cut by 5 bases, the J end by 4 bases, with 17 bases between. CDR3 size: 14 residues. Looked up from germline, CDR1 is GTSNPN and CDR2 is SVGIG (reference sequence). Here the CDR3 reads CAWEKWGGGTEAFF. In DNA form, the CDR3 reads TGTGCCTGGGAGAAGTGGGGAGGGGGCACTGAAGCTTTCTTT.

V gene TRBV29-1 combines with J gene TRBJ1-1; a weak D match, TRBD1 (5 bases). Trimming removed 3 bases at V and 0 bases at J, with 8 bases between. There are 13 residues in the CDR3. In germline, CDR1 is SQVTM, CDR2 ANQGSEA. CDR3 in DNA: TGCAGCGTTGAGGCACAGGTGAACACTGAAGCTTTCTTT. It yields the protein CSVEAQVNTEAFF. Full variable domain (outside the CDR3, taken from reference TRBV29-1 and TRBJ1-1): SAVISQKPSRDICQRGTSLTIQCQVDSQVTMMFWYRQQPGQSLTLIATANQGSEATYESGFVIDKFPISRPNLTFSTLTVSNMSPEDSSIYLCSVEAQVNTEAFFGQGTRLTVV.

The rearrangement joins TRBV27 to TRBJ2-5; possible D gene TRBD1, 7 bases. The CDR3 is made up of 15 amino acids. Germline loops: CDR1 MNHEY, CDR2 SMNVEV (reference sequence). Trimming cost V 4 bases and J 6 bases, with 18 bases left between them. The CDR3 DNA reads TGTGCCAGCAGTTGGGGAGGTCAGGGGGTAAAGACCCAGTACTTC. Its protein product is CASSWGGQGVKTQYF.

This clone was seen just once. V gene TRBV9 combines with J gene TRBJ2-7; 11 positions agree with TRBD2. Germline V gene sequence: CDR1 SGDLS, CDR2 YYNGEE. The CDR3 extends over 22 amino acids. Trimming at V came to 0 bases and at J to 1 base, leaving 21 bases not matched to a gene. CDR3 amino acids: CASSVGPGRTPLAGVGSYEQYF. In DNA, the CDR3 is TGTGCCAGCAGCGTAGGCCCCGGACGGACTCCACTAGCGGGAGTGGGATCCTACGAGCAGTACTTC.